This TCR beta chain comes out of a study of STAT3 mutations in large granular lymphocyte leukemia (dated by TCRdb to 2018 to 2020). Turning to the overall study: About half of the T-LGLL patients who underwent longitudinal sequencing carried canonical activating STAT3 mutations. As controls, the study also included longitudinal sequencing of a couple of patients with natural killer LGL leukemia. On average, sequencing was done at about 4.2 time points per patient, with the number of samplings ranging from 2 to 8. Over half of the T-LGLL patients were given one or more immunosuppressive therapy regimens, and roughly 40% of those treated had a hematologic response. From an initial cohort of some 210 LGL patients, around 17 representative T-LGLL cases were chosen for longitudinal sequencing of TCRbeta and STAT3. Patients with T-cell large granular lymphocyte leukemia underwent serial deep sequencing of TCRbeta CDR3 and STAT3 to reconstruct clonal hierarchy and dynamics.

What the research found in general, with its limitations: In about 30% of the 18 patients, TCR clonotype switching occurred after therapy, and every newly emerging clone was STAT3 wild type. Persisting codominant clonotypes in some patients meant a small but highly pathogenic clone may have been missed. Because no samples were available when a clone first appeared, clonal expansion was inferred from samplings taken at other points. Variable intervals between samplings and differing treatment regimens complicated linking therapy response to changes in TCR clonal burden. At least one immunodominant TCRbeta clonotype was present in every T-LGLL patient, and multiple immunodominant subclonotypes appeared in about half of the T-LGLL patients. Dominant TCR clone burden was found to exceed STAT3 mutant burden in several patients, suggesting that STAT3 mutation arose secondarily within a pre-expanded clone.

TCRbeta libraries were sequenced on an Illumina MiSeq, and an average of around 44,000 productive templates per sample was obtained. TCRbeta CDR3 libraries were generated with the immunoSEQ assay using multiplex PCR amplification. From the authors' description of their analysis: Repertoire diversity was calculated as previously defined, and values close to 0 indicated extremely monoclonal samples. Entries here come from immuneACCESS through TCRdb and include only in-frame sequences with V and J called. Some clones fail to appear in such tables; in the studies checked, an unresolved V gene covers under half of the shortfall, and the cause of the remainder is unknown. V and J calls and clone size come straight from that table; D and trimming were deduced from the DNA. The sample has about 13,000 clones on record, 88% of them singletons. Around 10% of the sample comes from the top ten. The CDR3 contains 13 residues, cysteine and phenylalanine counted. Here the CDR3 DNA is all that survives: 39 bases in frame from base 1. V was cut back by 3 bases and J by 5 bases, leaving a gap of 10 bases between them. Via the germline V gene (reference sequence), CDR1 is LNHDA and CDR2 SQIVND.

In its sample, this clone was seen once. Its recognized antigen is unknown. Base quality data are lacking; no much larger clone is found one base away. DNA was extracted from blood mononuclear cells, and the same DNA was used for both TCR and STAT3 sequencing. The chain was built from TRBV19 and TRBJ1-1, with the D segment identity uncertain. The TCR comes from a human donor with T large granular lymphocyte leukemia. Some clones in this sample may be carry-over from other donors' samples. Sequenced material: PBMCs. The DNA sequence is TGTGCCAGTAGTATCCGGGGAGGAACTGAAGCTTTCTTT. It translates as CASSIRGGTEAFF.